The 21 T cell receptor beta chains in this list originate from one sample, sequenced in a study of PD-L1 blockade in urothelial cancer. Here immunoSEQ multiplex PCR was the method, and the copy in TCRdb shows in-frame clones only, minus some. Here the sample spans about 36,000 clones, approximately 84% being singletons. This sample's time point: peripheral blood 6 weeks after treatment start. The specimen comprised PBMCs, sampled around atezolizumab (anti-PD-L1) treatment. The receptors derive from a man aged 40-49 years with urothelial cancer.

V gene TRBV19 combines with J gene TRBJ1-2; TRBD1 might be the D (5 bases). Germline lookup yields CDR1 LNHDA and CDR2 SQIVND (reference sequence). Trimming left V 3 bases short and J 1 base short, with 9 bases between. CDR3 length equals 14 residues. CDR3 sequence: CASSIQGINYGYTF. In DNA form, the CDR3 reads TGTGCCAGTAGTATCCAGGGTATTAACTATGGCTACACCTTC.

The chain combines TRBV29-1 with TRBJ1-1; D ambiguous. V was clipped by 3 bases and J by 0 bases, with 11 bases between them. Germline V gene sequence: CDR1 SQVTM, CDR2 ANQGSEA. There are 14 residues in the CDR3. The CDR3, as DNA: TGCAGCGTTGACCAATGGCAGATGAACACTGAAGCTTTCTTT. It is translated as CSVDQWQMNTEAFF.

The CDR3 region is CASSSTPVNSYEQYF. In DNA, the CDR3 is TGTGCCAGCAGTTCTACTCCGGTAAATTCCTACGAGCAGTACTTC. The chain has TRBV28 and TRBJ2-7; D is unresolved. The V and J ends lost 4 bases and 1 base respectively, with 14 bases between them. The germline V gene has CDR1 MDHEN and CDR2 SYDVKM. The CDR3 runs to 15 residues.

V usage is TRBV9 and J usage is TRBJ2-1; 11 positions agree with TRBD2. CDR3 length: 17 residues. V dropped 1 base and J dropped 3; count of bases not matched to a gene: 6. The germline V gene has CDR1 SGDLS and CDR2 YYNGEE. Written as DNA, the CDR3 is TGTGCCAGCAGCGTACTTGGGACTAGCGGCTTCTACAATGAGCAGTTCTTC. It specifies CASSVLGTSGFYNEQFF. Full variable domain (rest looked up from reference TRBV9 and TRBJ2-1): DSGVTQTPKHLITATGQRVTLRCSPRSGDLSVYWYQQSLDQGLQFLIQYYNGEERAKGNILERFSAQQFPDLHSELNLSSLELGDSALYFCASSVLGTSGFYNEQFFGPGTRLTVL.

The DNA for the CDR3 is TGTGCCAGCAGCGGAGGGGGGGACGGAACTAACTATGGCTACACCTTC. Translating gives CASSGGGDGTNYGYTF. The chain employs TRBV7-9 and TRBJ1-2; possibly TRBD1 for D (6 bases). V lost 5 bases and J lost 0, with 16 bases in between. The CDR3 runs to 16 residues. The germline V gene has CDR1 SEHNR and CDR2 FQNEAQ (reference sequence).

CDR3 sequence (DNA): TGCGCCAGCAGCCAACCACTAGAAAAAGATACGCAGTATTTT. It translates to CASSQPLEKDTQYF. This sequence joins TRBV4-1 and TRBJ2-3, with TRBD2 as a possible D gene (5 bases). V was shortened by 2 bases and J by 5 bases, with 11 bases between the two germline ends. Germline V CDR1 and CDR2: MGHRA, YSYEKL. This CDR3 has 14 residues.

This clone was counted a few times. The junction departs from the called germline gene at one end, perhaps through a read error. The rearrangement uses TRBV27 and TRBJ2-5; perhaps TRBD1 as D (5 bases). This CDR3 region has 15 residues. Germline CDR1 is MNHEY and CDR2 is SMNVEV (reference sequence). This chain's CDR3 is CASSLGGQGRESQYF. The CDR3, as DNA: TGTGCCAGCAGTTTGGGCGGACAAGGCCGAGAGTCCCAGTACTTC.

A single count supports this clone. This chain uses TRBV2 with TRBJ1-1; D is unclear. The CDR3 length is 12 residues. Trimming took 9 bases from V and 1 from J, leaving 9 bases between them. Germline loops: CDR1 SNHLY, CDR2 FYNNEI. CDR3 loop: CASPRGNTEAFF. In DNA, the CDR3 is TGTGCCAGTCCCCGGGGGAACACTGAAGCTTTCTTT. The variable domain in full, completed from reference TRBV2 and TRBJ1-1, reads EPEVTQTPSHQVTQMGQEVILRCVPISNHLYFYWYRQILGQKVEFLVSFYNNEISEKSEIFDDQFSVERPDGSNFTLKIRSTKLEDSAMYFCASPRGNTEAFFGQGTRLTVV.

CDR3 sequence: CASSLLGTSGIYEQYF. The CDR3 DNA reads as TGTGCCAGCAGCTTGCTGGGGACTAGCGGGATCTACGAGCAGTACTTC. The chain joins TRBV7-8 to TRBJ2-7, with 13 bases aligning to TRBD2. The CDR3 runs 16 residues. The trim removed 3 bases at V and 3 bases at J, leaving 5 bases unmatched. The germline V gene encodes CDR1 SGHVS and CDR2 FQNEAQ.

The chain employs TRBV5-4 and TRBJ2-2; 7 nucleotides line up with TRBD1. Trimming at V came to 2 bases and at J to 6 bases, leaving 4 bases not matched to a gene. The CDR3 is made up of 14 amino acids. Germline V gene sequence: CDR1 SGHNT, CDR2 YYREEE (reference sequence). CDR3 amino acids: CASSLGGQSGELFF. DNA of the CDR3: TGTGCCAGCAGCTTAGGGGGACAGTCCGGGGAGCTGTTTTTT.

The chain uses TRBV14 and TRBJ2-7; maybe TRBD2 (6 bases). The CDR3 extends over 13 amino acids. Germline CDR1 is SGHDN and CDR2 is FVKESK. V lost 4 bases to trimming and J lost 6 bases, with 13 bases between them. This CDR3 reads CASSRLRGVEQYF. CDR3 DNA sequence: TGTGCCAGCAGCCGGCTTCGCGGGGTCGAGCAGTACTTC.

The chain has TRBV5-4 and TRBJ2-7, with 9 bases matching TRBD2. Germline loops: CDR1 SGHNT, CDR2 YYREEE (reference sequence). The CDR3 extends over 15 amino acids. With V trimmed by 2 bases and J by 5 bases, 8 bases remained unmatched. The CDR3 nucleotides read TGTGCCAGCAGCTTCGGAGCGGGAGGTATCGACGAGCAGTACTTC. This encodes CASSFGAGGIDEQYF. Full variable domain (rest looked up from reference TRBV5-4 and TRBJ2-7): ETGVTQSPTHLIKTRGQQVTLRCSSQSGHNTVSWYQQALGQGPQFIFQYYREEENGRGNFPPRFSGLQFPNYSSELNVNALELDDSALYLCASSFGAGGIDEQYFGPGTRLTVT.

The chain employs TRBV28 and TRBJ1-4, with D maybe TRBD1 (6 bases). The CDR3 is 14 residues long. CDR1 is MDHEN, CDR2 SYDVKM, per germline. Trimming removed 2 bases at V and 8 bases at J, with 12 bases between. The CDR3 DNA is TGTGCCAGCAGTTTAATGGGGGCCGGGGAAAAACTGTTTTTT. It translates to CASSLMGAGEKLFF.

CDR3 sequence (DNA): TGTGCCAGCAGTGCAGCGGGAGGCCTCACCGGGGAGCTGTTTTTT. Residues: CASSAAGGLTGELFF. The rearrangement joins TRBV25-1 to TRBJ2-2; 9 nucleotides match TRBD2. Germline V gene data show CDR1 as MGHDK and CDR2 as SYGVNS. After removal of 4 bases from V and 4 bases from J, the junction contained 4 bases not matched to a gene. The CDR3 totals 15 residues. Supplemented by reference TRBV25-1 and TRBJ2-2, the full variable domain reads EADIYQTPRYLVIGTGKKITLECSQTMGHDKMYWYQQDPGMELHLIHYSYGVNSTEKGDLSSESTVSRIRTEHFPLTLESARPSHTSQYLCASSAAGGLTGELFFGEGSRLTVL.

V usage is TRBV10-2 and J usage is TRBJ2-1, with D perhaps TRBD2 (5 bases). V dropped 8 bases and J dropped 3 bases, with 11 bases sitting between them. CDR3 size: 13 residues. Germline V CDR1 and CDR2: WSHSY, SAAADI. The DNA for the CDR3 is TGCGCCAGCCGAGGGAAGGACTACAATGAGCAGTTCTTC. Protein sequence: CASRGKDYNEQFF.

The chain links TRBV15 to TRBJ2-5, with D unclear. Germline loops: CDR1 LNHNV, CDR2 YYDKDF (reference sequence). This CDR3 contains 14 residues. Trimming shortened V by 2 bases and J by 4 bases, and 11 bases separated the two germline ends. CDR3 in DNA: TGTGCCACCAGCAGACCGCAGGTGGGAGAGACCCAGTACTTC. Translating it yields CATSRPQVGETQYF.

The chain's CDR3 is CASSTASPSQYF. The CDR3, as DNA: TGTGCCAGCAGCACCGCTAGCCCTTCGCAGTATTTT. The J gene is TRBJ2-3, the V gene TRBV7-2, with TRBD2 as a possible D gene (5 bases). Deletions cut 5 bases from V and 10 bases from J, with 13 bases between. In germline, CDR1 is SGHTA, CDR2 FQGNSA. The CDR3 runs 12 residues. Full variable domain (missing parts from reference TRBV7-2 and TRBJ2-3): GAGVSQSPSNKVTEKGKDVELRCDPISGHTALYWYRQSLGQGLEFLIYFQGNSAPDKSGLPSDRFSAERTGGSVSTLTIQRTQQEDSAVYLCASSTASPSQYFGPGTRLTVL.

V and J are TRBV21-1 and TRBJ1-1; the D call in the table, TRBD1, was not verified against the DNA. TRBV21-1 represents a pseudogene. The CDR3 sequence is 15 residues long. The CDR3 is CASSETGGLNTEAFF. CDR3 sequence (DNA): TGTGCCAGCAGCGAGACAGGGGGCCTGAACACTGAAGCTTTCTTT.

Note on this clone: A read error may produce the germline difference seen at one junction end. The chain links TRBV7-8 to TRBJ1-2, with D perhaps TRBD1 (6 bases). Germline V gene sequence: CDR1 SGHVS, CDR2 FQNEAQ. This CDR3 has 11 residues. The CDR3 sequence is CASSLGQSYTF. CDR3 nucleotides: TGTGCCAGCAGTTTAGGACAGAGCTACACCTTC. The whole variable domain, remainder taken from reference TRBV7-8 and TRBJ1-2, is GAGVSQSPRYKVAKRGQDVALRCDPISGHVSLFWYQQALGQGPEFLTYFQNEAQLDKSGLPSDRFFAERPEGSVSTLKIQRTQQEDSAVYLCASSLGQSYTFGSGTRLTVV.

This rearrangement joins TRBV28 to TRBJ2-4; no clear D gene. The CDR3 runs 13 residues. V was shortened by 9 bases and J by 2 bases, with 11 bases between the two germline ends. CDR1 MDHEN and CDR2 SYDVKM come from the germline V gene. The CDR3 loop reads CASRSLTKNIQYF. The CDR3 nucleotides read TGTGCCAGTAGGAGTTTGACCAAAAACATTCAGTACTTC.

V and J are TRBV19 and TRBJ1-2, with 8 bases identical to TRBD1. The V gene's germline CDR1 is LNHDA and CDR2 SQIVND (reference sequence). The CDR3 contains 16 residues. J gave up 4 bases and V 7 bases, and 14 bases lay outside the gene matches. CDR3 loop: CASTSTSDRASYGYTF. Here the CDR3 DNA reads TGTGCCAGTACCTCTACCTCGGACAGGGCATCCTATGGCTACACCTTC.